These 25 T cell receptor beta chains came from one sample sequenced in a study of T-cell memory formation after mild COVID-19. TCRdb itself ran the 5' RACE reads through MiXCR, one entry per CDR3 protein. The table records 250,000 to 350,000 distinct CDR3 sequences, roughly an eighth of them present only once. Material for sequencing was PBMCs or a T cell subset sorted from them (not recorded which). Receptors were obtained from a man between 18 and 35 years old who had mild COVID-19 (a few samples of this study predate the infection). Cell type and time point are not known.

This clonotype was recorded at least ten times. This chain connects TRBV5-1 to TRBJ1-1; 10 bases are a match to TRBD1. CDR3 length: 15 residues. The germline V gene has CDR1 SGHRS and CDR2 YFSETQ. Trimming took 0 bases from V and 4 from J; bases not matched to a gene: 3. CDR3 in DNA: TGCGCCAGCAGCTTGGAGAGGACAGGGGGCACTGAAGCTTTCTTT. Its protein is CASSLERTGGTEAFF.

This chain joins TRBV7-2 and TRBJ2-3, with D unresolved. Germline V CDR1 and CDR2: SGHTA, FQGNSA. The CDR3 has 14 amino acids. V was pared by 4 bases and J by 2 bases, with 10 bases between. In DNA form, the CDR3 reads TGTGCCAGCAGCTCGTGGGTTTCCACAGATACGCAGTATTTT. The encoded protein is CASSSWVSTDTQYF.

This clonotype was detected a few times. CDR3 sequence: CASSVWSGGNNEQFF. The CDR3 DNA sequence: TGTGCCAGCAGCGTATGGTCGGGAGGGAACAATGAGCAGTTCTTC. The chain recombines TRBV9 with TRBJ2-1, with TRBD2 identical over 8 bases. CDR3 size: 15 residues. V shed 1 base and J 5 bases; nucleotides not matched to a gene: 5. The germline V gene has CDR1 SGDLS and CDR2 YYNGEE.

V is TRBV4-2 and J is TRBJ1-1, with no clear D. Trimming stripped 1 base from V and 4 bases from J, with 10 bases between. CDR3 length: 14 residues. The germline gives CDR1 LGHNA, CDR2 YNFKEQ. The chain's CDR3 is CASSQVRIGTEAFF. CDR3 nucleotide sequence: TGTGCCAGCAGCCAAGTAAGGATTGGCACTGAAGCTTTCTTT.

This clonotype was observed a handful of times. J is TRBJ2-7 and V is TRBV25-1; possible D gene TRBD2, 7 bases. Trimming left V 6 bases short and J 6 bases short, with 15 bases between. CDR3 length equals 13 residues. Germline-derived CDR1 and CDR2 are MGHDK and SYGVNS. CDR3 coding DNA: TGTGCCAGCAGCCGGACGGGGGGCCGCGAGCAGTACTTC. This translates into CASSRTGGREQYF.

This chain uses TRBV5-1 with TRBJ2-5; D is ambiguous. Trimming took 0 bases from V and 5 from J, leaving 8 bases between them. This CDR3 spans 13 amino acids. Per germline, CDR1 SGHRS and CDR2 YFSETQ. CDR3 amino acids: CASSLDLWETQYF. CDR3 bases: TGCGCCAGCAGCTTGGACCTATGGGAGACCCAGTACTTC.

This clonotype was detected a few times. The genes are TRBV18 and TRBJ1-3, with a tentative D call TRBD1 (5 bases). Germline V gene data show CDR1 as KGHSH and CDR2 as LQKENI. The V end lost 3 bases, the J end lost 0 bases, and 15 bases lay between the germline ends. The CDR3 has 17 residues. DNA of the CDR3: TGTGCCAGCTCACCTGGAACCGGGGGTAACTCTGGAAACACCATATATTTT. Translating gives CASSPGTGGNSGNTIYF.

This clonotype occurred a few times. The chain combines TRBV4-3 with TRBJ2-3; tentative D call: TRBD2 (5 bases). Between the trimmed V and J ends, which lost 2 bases and 3 bases, there was a span of 21 bases. Germline CDR1 reads LGHNA; CDR2 reads YSLEER. CDR3 length equals 18 residues. CDR3 in amino acids: CASSQSSTRGLRTDTQYF. CDR3 sequence (DNA): TGCGCCAGCAGCCAATCCTCCACTAGAGGTCTGAGAACAGATACGCAGTATTTT.

This clonotype occurred a few times. The V call is TRBV2, the J call TRBJ1-1; D is undetermined. From germline, CDR1 is SNHLY and CDR2 FYNNEI. V was trimmed by 9 bases and J by 2 bases, leaving 13 bases between them. The CDR3 consists of 13 residues. The CDR3, as DNA: TGTGCCAGTCGGTGGGCGGGTAACACTGAAGCTTTCTTT. This sequence encodes CASRWAGNTEAFF.

A few counts support this clonotype. This chain connects TRBV2 to TRBJ2-1; TRBD2 matches 13 bases. The CDR3 runs 16 residues. The germline V gene has CDR1 SNHLY and CDR2 FYNNEI. V was clipped by 6 bases and J by 9 bases; unmatched bases: 11. CDR3 nucleotide sequence: TGTGCCAGCAGCCTACTAGCGGGGGGGTTTTCGGGTGAGCAGTTCTTC. This encodes CASSLLAGGFSGEQFF.

Only a few counts were recorded for this clonotype. This chain joins TRBV9 and TRBJ2-4, with 8 bases fitting TRBD1. V shed 0 bases, J shed 15 bases, and the junction held 8 bases outside the gene matches. Germline loops: CDR1 SGDLS, CDR2 YYNGEE. This CDR3 contains 13 residues. The CDR3 DNA follows: TGTGCCAGCAGCGTAGTTTCTCAGGGGGCAATGTACTTC. Residues: CASSVVSQGAMYF.

This clonotype has just a few counts. J is TRBJ1-5 and V is TRBV29-1; D not certain. Germline V CDR1 and CDR2: SQVTM, ANQGSEA. V lost 1 base to trimming and J lost 0 bases, with 1 base between them. This CDR3 is 12 amino acids long. CDR3 nucleotides: TGCAGCGTTGAAGTTAGCAATCAGCCCCAGCATTTT. Residues: CSVEVSNQPQHF.

Only a few counts were recorded for this clonotype. The chain recombines TRBV6-2 or TRBV6-3 with TRBJ2-5, with D unclear. Germline assignment: CDR1 MNHEY and CDR2 SVGEGT. Trimming pared 2 bases from V and 7 bases from J, leaving 5 bases between. The CDR3 is 11 residues long. CDR3 nucleotide sequence: TGTGCCAGCAGTTACCCCGGGACCCAGTACTTC. This translates into CASSYPGTQYF.

This clonotype came up a few times. The chain recombines TRBV4-3 with TRBJ2-1; D is tentatively TRBD1 or TRBD2 (6 bases each). This CDR3 region has 18 residues. Per the germline V gene, CDR1 is LGHNA and CDR2 is YSLEER. The germline V and J ends were trimmed by 0 bases and 0 bases, with 15 bases remaining between them. CDR3 protein: CASSQEGGGTHSYNEQFF. The CDR3 nucleotides are TGCGCCAGCAGCCAAGAGGGGGGTGGGACACACTCCTACAATGAGCAGTTCTTC.

In this sample, this clonotype turned up a few times. The chain carries TRBV6-5 and TRBJ1-2; D gene unclear. Germline CDR1 and CDR2: MNHEY and SVGAGI. This CDR3 is built from 14 residues. V gave up 2 bases and J gave up 6 bases, with 13 bases separating them. The CDR3 coding sequence is TGTGCCAGCAGTTACGGACGGCCTGGTGATGGCTACACCTTC. This sequence encodes CASSYGRPGDGYTF.

This clonotype was picked up a small number of times. The V and J genes are TRBV10-3 and TRBJ2-2; a possible D gene is TRBD2 (6 bases). The CDR3 length is 14 residues. V was cut by 6 bases and J by 3 bases, with 11 bases left in between. Germline V gene sequence: CDR1 ENHRY, CDR2 SYGVKD. CDR3 nucleotide sequence: TGTGCCATCAGCCCGGGGGAGGACACCGGGGAGCTGTTTTTT. Translation gives CAISPGEDTGELFF.

This clonotype occurred many times. This sequence joins TRBV5-1 and TRBJ1-3; weak D call: TRBD1 (5 bases). Germline V gene lookup returns CDR1 SGHRS and CDR2 YFSETQ. The CDR3 contains 14 residues. Trimming stripped 4 bases from V and 0 bases from J, with 8 bases between. CDR3 DNA: TGCGCCAGCAGCGACAGCATCTCTGGAAACACCATATATTTT. It specifies CASSDSISGNTIYF.

This clonotype was recorded at least ten times. The gene calls are TRBV5-4 and TRBJ2-1, with D unresolved. This CDR3 spans 12 amino acids. CDR1 and CDR2 from the germline V gene are SGHNT and YYREEE (reference sequence). The V end lost 4 bases, the J end lost 9 bases, and 11 bases lay between the germline ends. The CDR3 protein is CASSDENVEQFF. The CDR3 DNA reads TGTGCCAGCAGCGACGAGAATGTTGAGCAGTTCTTC.

The chain is built from TRBV5-1 and TRBJ2-7, with D possibly matching TRBD1 (6 bases). Germline values: CDR1 SGHRS, CDR2 YFSETQ. The V end lost 7 bases, the J end lost 5 bases, and 25 bases lay between the germline ends. This CDR3 spans 16 amino acids. DNA of the CDR3: TGCGCCAGCGGAAATACAGGGAGCCCCCCCGCGGACGAGCAGTACTTC. The encoded protein is CASGNTGSPPADEQYF.

This clonotype was recorded a few times. This chain connects TRBV20-1 to TRBJ1-2; the D is unclear. The CDR3 contains 12 residues. Deletions cut 3 bases from V and 6 bases from J, with 11 bases between. Germline lookup yields CDR1 DFQATT and CDR2 SNEGSKA (reference sequence). In DNA form, the CDR3 reads TGCAGTGCTAGCGTCCAGCTCGATGGCTACACCTTC. Its translation: CSASVQLDGYTF.

This chain joins TRBV3-1 and TRBJ1-1; 7 bases align to TRBD1. With V trimmed by 6 bases and J by 7 bases, 2 bases remained unmatched. CDR1 is LGHDT, CDR2 YNNKEL, per germline (reference sequence). The CDR3 spans 11 residues. The CDR3 spells CASRGTVEAFF. Written as DNA, the CDR3 is TGTGCCAGCAGGGGGACAGTTGAAGCTTTCTTT.

This clonotype was observed at least ten times. The chain is built from TRBV5-1 and TRBJ2-5, with 7 positions matching TRBD1. The ends lost 4 bases at V and 2 bases at J; junction bases unmatched: 5. This CDR3 has 14 residues. Germline-derived CDR1 and CDR2 are SGHRS and YFSETQ. The CDR3 spells CASSQGTAQETQYF. CDR3 coding DNA: TGCGCCAGCAGCCAAGGGACAGCGCAAGAGACCCAGTACTTC.

There are many counts of this clonotype. This sequence joins TRBV6-5 and TRBJ2-5, with 10 bases matching TRBD2. The CDR3 spans 14 residues. Germline lookup yields CDR1 MNHEY and CDR2 SVGAGI. V gave up 2 bases and J gave up 5 bases; unmatched junction bases: 2. The CDR3 loop reads CASSYSGGGETQYF. The CDR3 nucleotides are TGTGCCAGCAGTTACAGCGGGGGGGGGGAGACCCAGTACTTC.

In this sample, this clonotype turned up a few times. Without the conserved terminal phenylalanine or tryptophan, this CDR3 likely stems from a read error. The DNA is left out, because the CDR3 cannot be placed on it with certainty; the CDR3 is given as TCRdb lists it. V is TRBV7-9 and J is TRBJ1-1. The CDR3 is 11 amino acids in total, end residues counted. Germline-derived CDR1 and CDR2 are SEHNR and FQNEAQ (reference sequence). The CDR3: CASSLAEPVTV.

The V call is TRBV6-2 or TRBV6-3, the J call TRBJ1-2, with D possibly being TRBD1 (5 bases). The CDR3 loop spans 14 amino acids. Trimming cost V 6 bases and J 2 bases, with 13 bases left between them. CDR1 is MNHEY and CDR2 is SVGEGT in the germline V gene. CDR3 DNA: TGTGCCAGCAGCCCTACCAGGGAGAACTATGGCTACACCTTC. This translates into CASSPTRENYGYTF.